What follows is one T cell receptor (beta chain) and its context. Antigen specificity is unknown. A split of CD4+ cells into CD45RA+ naive and CD45RA-negative memory subsets was performed. From germline, CDR1 is SQVTM and CDR2 ANQGSEA. The CDR3 has 12 residues. V lost 2 bases, J lost 7 bases, and 11 bases lay in between. The source of the sample is a study of shared clonotypes between healthy human individuals. Overall study results and limits: Relative to their counterparts shared across all four donors, non-shared clonotypes exhibited diminished generation probabilities.

Investigators spread the genomic DNA of each subset evenly over several immunoSEQ plates. Clones were sequenced by immunoSEQ multiplex PCR, and TCRdb holds only the in-frame ones, with some missing. The table lists fewer than 1.8 million clones, 97% to 99% of them singletons. The chain carries TRBV29-1 and TRBJ1-2; possible D gene TRBD1, 5 bases. Material for sequencing was naive CD4+ T cells sorted from blood. The subset was: CD45RA+ positively selected. The receptor's source is a man aged 30 to 45 in good health. As DNA, the CDR3 is TGCAGCGTTGAATGGGGCCTGCGTGGCTACACCTTC. Translation gives CSVEWGLRGYTF.